This T cell receptor (beta chain) was captured in a study of neurological immune-mediated disorders. Unsorted libraries came from 2 million PBMCs stored at -80 °C. Germline lookup yields CDR1 DFQATT and CDR2 SNEGSKA (reference sequence). The CDR3 spans 14 residues. Trimming at V came to 6 bases and at J to 7 bases, leaving 7 bases not matched to a gene. The authors made cDNA by 5'RACE with 10-nucleotide random UMIs. TCRdb reanalysed the 5' RACE reads using MiXCR and keeps one entry per CDR3 protein. The data show 65,000 to 90,000 distinct CDR3 sequences, with around a tenth seen just once and roughly 2% held by the top ten.

The chain couples TRBV20-1 to TRBJ2-1; TRBD2 aligns across 12 bases. The receptor's source is a man in his forties in good health. Material for sequencing was PBMCs. This CDR3 reads CSALGLAGPNEQFF. CDR3 DNA: TGCAGTGCCCTGGGACTAGCGGGCCCTAATGAGCAGTTCTTC.